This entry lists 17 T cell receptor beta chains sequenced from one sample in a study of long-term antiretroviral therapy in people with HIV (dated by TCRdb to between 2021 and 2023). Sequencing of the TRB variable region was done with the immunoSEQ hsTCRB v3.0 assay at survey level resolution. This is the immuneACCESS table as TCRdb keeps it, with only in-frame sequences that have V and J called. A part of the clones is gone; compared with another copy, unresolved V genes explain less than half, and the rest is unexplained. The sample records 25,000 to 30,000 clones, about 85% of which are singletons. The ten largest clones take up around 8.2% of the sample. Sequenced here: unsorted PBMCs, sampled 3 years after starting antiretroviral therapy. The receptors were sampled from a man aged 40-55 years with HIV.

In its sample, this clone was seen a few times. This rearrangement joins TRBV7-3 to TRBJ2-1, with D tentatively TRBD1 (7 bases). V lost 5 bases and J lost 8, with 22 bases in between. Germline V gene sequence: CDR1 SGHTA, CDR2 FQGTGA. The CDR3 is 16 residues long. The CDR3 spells CASSPYAGGKFDEQFF. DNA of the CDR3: TGTGCCAGCAGCCCGTACGCAGGGGGGAAATTCGATGAGCAGTTCTTC.

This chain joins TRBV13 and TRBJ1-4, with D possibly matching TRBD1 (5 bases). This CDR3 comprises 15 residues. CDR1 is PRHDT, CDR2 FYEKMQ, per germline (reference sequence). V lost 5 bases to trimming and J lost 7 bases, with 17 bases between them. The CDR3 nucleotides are TGTGCCAGCAGCCGCCGCGGGGAGGGGAGTGAAAAACTGTTTTTT. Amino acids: CASSRRGEGSEKLFF. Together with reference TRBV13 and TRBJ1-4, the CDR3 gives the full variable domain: AAGVIQSPRHLIKEKRETATLKCYPIPRHDTVYWYQQGPGQDPQFLISFYEKMQSDKGSIPDRFSAQQFSDYHSELNMSSLELGDSALYFCASSRRGEGSEKLFFGSGTQLSVL.

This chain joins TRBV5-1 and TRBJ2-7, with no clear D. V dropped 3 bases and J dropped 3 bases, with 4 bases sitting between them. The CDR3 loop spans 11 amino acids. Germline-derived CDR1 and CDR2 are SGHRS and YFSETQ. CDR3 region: CASSSDYEQYF. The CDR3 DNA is TGCGCCAGCAGCTCCGACTACGAGCAGTACTTC.

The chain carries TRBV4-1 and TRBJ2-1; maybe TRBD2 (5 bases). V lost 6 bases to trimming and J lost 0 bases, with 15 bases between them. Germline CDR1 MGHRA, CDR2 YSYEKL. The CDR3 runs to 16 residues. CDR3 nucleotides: TGCGCCAGCAGGGAAGACCCGGGAAGCTCCTACAATGAGCAGTTCTTC. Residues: CASREDPGSSYNEQFF.

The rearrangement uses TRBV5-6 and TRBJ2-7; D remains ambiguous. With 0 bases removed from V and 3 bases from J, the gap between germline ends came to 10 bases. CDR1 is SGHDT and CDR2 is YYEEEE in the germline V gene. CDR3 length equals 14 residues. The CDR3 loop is CASSLGPRFYEQYF. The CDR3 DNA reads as TGTGCCAGCAGCTTGGGTCCGCGCTTCTACGAGCAGTACTTC.

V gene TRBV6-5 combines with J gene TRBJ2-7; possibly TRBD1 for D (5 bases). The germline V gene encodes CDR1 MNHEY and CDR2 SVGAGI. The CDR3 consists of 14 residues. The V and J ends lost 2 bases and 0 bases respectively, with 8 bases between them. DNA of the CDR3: TGTGCCAGCAGTTACGGCAGGGCCTCCTACGAGCAGTACTTC. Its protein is CASSYGRASYEQYF.

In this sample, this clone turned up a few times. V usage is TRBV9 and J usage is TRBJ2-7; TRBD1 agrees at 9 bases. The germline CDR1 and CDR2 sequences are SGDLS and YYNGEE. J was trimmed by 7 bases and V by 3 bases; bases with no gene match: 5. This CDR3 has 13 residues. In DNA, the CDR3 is TGTGCCAGCAGCGCAACACAGGGGGCTGAGCAGTACTTC. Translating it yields CASSATQGAEQYF. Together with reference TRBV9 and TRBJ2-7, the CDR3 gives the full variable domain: DSGVTQTPKHLITATGQRVTLRCSPRSGDLSVYWYQQSLDQGLQFLIQYYNGEERAKGNILERFSAQQFPDLHSELNLSSLELGDSALYFCASSATQGAEQYFGPGTRLTVT.

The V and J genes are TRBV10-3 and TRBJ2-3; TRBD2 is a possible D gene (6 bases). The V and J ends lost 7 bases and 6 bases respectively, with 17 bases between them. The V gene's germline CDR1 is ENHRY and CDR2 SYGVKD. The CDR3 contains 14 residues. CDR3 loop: CAIKGSGVVDTQYF. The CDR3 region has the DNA TGTGCCATCAAAGGTTCGGGGGTGGTGGATACGCAGTATTTT.

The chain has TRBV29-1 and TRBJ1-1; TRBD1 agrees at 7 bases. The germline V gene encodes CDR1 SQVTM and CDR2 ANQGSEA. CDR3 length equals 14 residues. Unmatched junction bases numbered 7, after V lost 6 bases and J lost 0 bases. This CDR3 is CSVNNRGMNTEAFF. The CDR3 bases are TGCAGCGTGAATAACAGGGGTATGAACACTGAAGCTTTCTTT.

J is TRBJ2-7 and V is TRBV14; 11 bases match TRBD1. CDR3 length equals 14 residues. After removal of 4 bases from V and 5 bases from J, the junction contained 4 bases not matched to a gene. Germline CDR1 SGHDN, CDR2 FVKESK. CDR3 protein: CASSRDRGWNEQYF. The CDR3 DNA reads TGTGCCAGCAGCCGGGACAGGGGGTGGAACGAGCAGTACTTC.

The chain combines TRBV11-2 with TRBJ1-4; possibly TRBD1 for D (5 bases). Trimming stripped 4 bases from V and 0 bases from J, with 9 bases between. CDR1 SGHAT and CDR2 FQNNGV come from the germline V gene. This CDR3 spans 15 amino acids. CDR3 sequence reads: CASSSLGATNEKLFF. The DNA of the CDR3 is TGTGCCAGCAGCTCTCTAGGGGCAACTAATGAAAAACTGTTTTTT.

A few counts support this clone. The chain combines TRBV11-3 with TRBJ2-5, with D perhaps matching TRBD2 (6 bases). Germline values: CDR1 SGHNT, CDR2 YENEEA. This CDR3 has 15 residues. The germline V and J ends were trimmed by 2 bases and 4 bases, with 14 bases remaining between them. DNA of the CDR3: TGTGCCAGCAGCTTAACGGCGGGATTTGGAGAGACCCAGTACTTC. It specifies CASSLTAGFGETQYF.

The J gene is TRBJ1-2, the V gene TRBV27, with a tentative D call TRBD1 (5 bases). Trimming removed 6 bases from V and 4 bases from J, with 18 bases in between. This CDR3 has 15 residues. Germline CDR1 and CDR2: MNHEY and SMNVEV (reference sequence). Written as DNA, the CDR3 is TGTGCCAGCAGAGGCCCAGGGTATTTGGGCTATGGCTACACCTTC. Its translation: CASRGPGYLGYGYTF.

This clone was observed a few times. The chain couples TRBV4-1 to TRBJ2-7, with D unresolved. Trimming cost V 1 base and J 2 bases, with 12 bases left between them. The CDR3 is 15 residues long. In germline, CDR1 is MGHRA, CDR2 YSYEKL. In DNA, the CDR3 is TGCGCCAGCAGCCAAGCTCATCTGGGGACCTACGAGCAGTACTTC. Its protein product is CASSQAHLGTYEQYF.

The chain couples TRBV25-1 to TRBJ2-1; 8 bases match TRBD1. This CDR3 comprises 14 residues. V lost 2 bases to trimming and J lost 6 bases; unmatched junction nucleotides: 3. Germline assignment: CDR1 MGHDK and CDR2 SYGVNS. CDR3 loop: CASSELGQGNEQFF. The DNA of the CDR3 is TGTGCCAGCAGTGAACTAGGACAGGGCAATGAGCAGTTCTTC.

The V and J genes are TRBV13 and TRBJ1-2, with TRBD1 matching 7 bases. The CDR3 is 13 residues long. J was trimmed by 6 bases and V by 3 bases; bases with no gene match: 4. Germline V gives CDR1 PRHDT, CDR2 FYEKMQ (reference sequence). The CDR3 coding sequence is TGTGCCAGCAGCTTCCAGGGGGGGGATGGCTACACCTTC. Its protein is CASSFQGGDGYTF. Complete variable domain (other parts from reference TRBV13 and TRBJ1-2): AAGVIQSPRHLIKEKRETATLKCYPIPRHDTVYWYQQGPGQDPQFLISFYEKMQSDKGSIPDRFSAQQFSDYHSELNMSSLELGDSALYFCASSFQGGDGYTFGSGTRLTVV.

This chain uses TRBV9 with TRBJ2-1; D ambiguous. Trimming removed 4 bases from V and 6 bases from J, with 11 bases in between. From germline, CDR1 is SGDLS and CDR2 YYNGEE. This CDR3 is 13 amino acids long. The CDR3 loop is CASSPLRGNEQFF. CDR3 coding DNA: TGTGCCAGCAGCCCCCTCCGAGGCAATGAGCAGTTCTTC. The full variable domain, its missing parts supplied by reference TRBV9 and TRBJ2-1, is DSGVTQTPKHLITATGQRVTLRCSPRSGDLSVYWYQQSLDQGLQFLIQYYNGEERAKGNILERFSAQQFPDLHSELNLSSLELGDSALYFCASSPLRGNEQFFGPGTRLTVL.